This T cell receptor (beta chain) was captured in a study of monozygotic twins with inflammatory bowel disease. Across eight separate reactions for each sample, cDNA was made. The template-switching step introduced UMIs that carried a 6-nucleotide sample barcode. TCRdb re-called the 5' RACE reads and catalogs CDR3 proteins one per entry, DNA excluded. The sample includes over 150,000 distinct CDR3 sequences. The CDR3 contains 15 residues. CDR1 is SEHNR and CDR2 is FQNEAQ in the germline V gene (reference sequence). About this clonotype itself: The antigen is unknown.

Study-level results: The sharing of clonotypes with others was lower in IBD patients than in healthy twins, especially with disease activity.

The gene calls are TRBV7-9 and TRBJ2-3; TCRdb gives TRBD1 as the D gene, but with no DNA this cannot be confirmed. This clonotype was sampled from a human donor with ulcerative colitis or Crohn's disease, or a healthy co-twin of an affected twin (not recorded which). The sequenced sample consisted of blood. The CDR3 here is CASSGNRGLLDTQYF. Together with reference TRBV7-9 and TRBJ2-3, the CDR3 gives the full variable domain: DTGVSQNPRHKITKRGQNVTFRCDPISEHNRLYWYRQTLGQGPEFLTYFQNEAQLEKSRLLSDRFSAERPKGSFSTLEIQRTEQGDSAMYLCASSGNRGLLDTQYFGPGTRLTVL.